This T cell receptor beta chain was observed in a study of cytomegalovirus exposure and HLA in healthy donors. Study-wide results and caveats: Several of the most significant clusters were apparently associated with common viral pathogens in a later analysis. Accounts indicate the classifier identified cytomegalovirus status with strong specificity and sensitivity. The authors later linked a missense DCLRE1C variant to TCR beta V- and J-gene trimming.

It was with 60 Vbeta and 13 Jbeta primers that the PCR ran. The protocol was immunoSEQ multiplex PCR, while the TCRdb copy is restricted to in-frame clones and leaves out a portion. The table shows about 170,000 clones, with around 85% occurring only once. Regarding this clone: Its antigen remains unknown.

CDR3 size: 14 residues. The germline V gene encodes CDR1 SGHVS and CDR2 FQNEAQ. The V gene lost 5 bases and the J gene lost 5 bases, with 15 bases spanning the gap. The chain is built from TRBV7-8 and TRBJ2-5; maybe TRBD1 (7 bases). The material sequenced was PBMCs. The TCR originated in a boy aged 2 to 10 in good health and CMV-seronegative. CDR3 bases: TGTGCCAGCAGCCCCCAGGGGGGCCGGGAGACCCAGTACTTC. Amino acid sequence: CASSPQGGRETQYF.